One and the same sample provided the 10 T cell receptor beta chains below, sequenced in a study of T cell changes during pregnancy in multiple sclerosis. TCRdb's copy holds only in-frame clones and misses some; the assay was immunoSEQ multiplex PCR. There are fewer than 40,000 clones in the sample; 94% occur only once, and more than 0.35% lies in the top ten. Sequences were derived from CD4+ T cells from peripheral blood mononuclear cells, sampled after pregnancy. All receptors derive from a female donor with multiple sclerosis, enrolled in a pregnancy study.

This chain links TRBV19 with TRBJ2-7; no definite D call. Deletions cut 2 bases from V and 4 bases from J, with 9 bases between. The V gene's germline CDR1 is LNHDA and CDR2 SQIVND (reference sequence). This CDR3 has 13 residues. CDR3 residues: CASSISLRYEQYF. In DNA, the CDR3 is TGTGCCAGTAGTATATCTTTGCGATACGAGCAGTACTTC. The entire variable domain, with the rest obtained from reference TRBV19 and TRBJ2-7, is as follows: DGGITQSPKYLFRKEGQNVTLSCEQNLNHDAMYWYRQDPGQGLRLIYYSQIVNDFQKGDIAEGYSVSREKKESFPLTVTSAQKNPTAFYLCASSISLRYEQYFGPGTRLTVT.

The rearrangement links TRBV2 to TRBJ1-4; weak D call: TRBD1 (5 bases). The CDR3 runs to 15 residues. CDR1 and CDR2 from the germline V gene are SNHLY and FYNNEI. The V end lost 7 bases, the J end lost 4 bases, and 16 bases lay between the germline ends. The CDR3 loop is CASNLDTGRNEKLFF. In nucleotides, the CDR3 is TGTGCCAGCAATCTGGACACCGGACGTAATGAAAAACTGTTTTTT.

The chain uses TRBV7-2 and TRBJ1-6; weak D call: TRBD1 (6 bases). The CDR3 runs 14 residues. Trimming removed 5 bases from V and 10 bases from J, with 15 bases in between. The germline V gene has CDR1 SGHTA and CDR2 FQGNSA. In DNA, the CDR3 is TGTGCCAGCAGCCCCGGACAGAGGCCCTCACCCCTCCACTTT. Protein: CASSPGQRPSPLHF.

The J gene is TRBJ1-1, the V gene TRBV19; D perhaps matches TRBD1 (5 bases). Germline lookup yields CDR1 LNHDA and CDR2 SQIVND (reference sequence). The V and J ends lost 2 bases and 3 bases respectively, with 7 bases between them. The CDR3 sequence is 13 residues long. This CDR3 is CASSIRTHTEAFF. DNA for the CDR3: TGTGCCAGTAGTATAAGGACACACACTGAAGCTTTCTTT.

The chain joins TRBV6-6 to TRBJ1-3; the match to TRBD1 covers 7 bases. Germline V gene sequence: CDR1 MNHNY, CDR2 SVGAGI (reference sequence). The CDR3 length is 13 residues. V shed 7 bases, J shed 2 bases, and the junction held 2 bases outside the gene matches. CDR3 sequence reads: CASTGTAGNTIYF. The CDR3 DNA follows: TGTGCCAGCACCGGGACAGCTGGAAACACCATATATTTT.

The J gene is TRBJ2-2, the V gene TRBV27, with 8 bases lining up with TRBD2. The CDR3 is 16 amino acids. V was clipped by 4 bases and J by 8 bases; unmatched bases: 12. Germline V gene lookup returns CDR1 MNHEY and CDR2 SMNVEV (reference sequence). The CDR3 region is CASSSQKGLVTGELFF. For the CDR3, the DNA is TGTGCCAGCAGTTCCCAAAAGGGACTAGTAACGGGGGAGCTGTTTTTT.

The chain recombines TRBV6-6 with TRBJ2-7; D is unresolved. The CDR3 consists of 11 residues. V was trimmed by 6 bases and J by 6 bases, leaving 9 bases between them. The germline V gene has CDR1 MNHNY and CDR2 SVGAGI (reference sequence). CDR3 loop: CASSPPPEQYF. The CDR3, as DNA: TGTGCCAGCAGCCCCCCTCCCGAGCAGTACTTC.

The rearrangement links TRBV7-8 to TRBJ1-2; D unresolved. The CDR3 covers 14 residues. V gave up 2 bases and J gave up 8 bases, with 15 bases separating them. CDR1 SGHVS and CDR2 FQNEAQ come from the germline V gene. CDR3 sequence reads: CASSLSRQPGGYTF. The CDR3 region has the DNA TGTGCCAGCAGCTTATCCCGACAACCAGGAGGCTACACCTTC.

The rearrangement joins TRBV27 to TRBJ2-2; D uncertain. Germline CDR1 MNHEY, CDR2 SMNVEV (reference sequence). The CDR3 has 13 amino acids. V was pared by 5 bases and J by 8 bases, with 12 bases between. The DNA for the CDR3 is TGTGCCAGCAGTCTCATCAGAGCGGGGGAGCTGTTTTTT. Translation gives CASSLIRAGELFF.

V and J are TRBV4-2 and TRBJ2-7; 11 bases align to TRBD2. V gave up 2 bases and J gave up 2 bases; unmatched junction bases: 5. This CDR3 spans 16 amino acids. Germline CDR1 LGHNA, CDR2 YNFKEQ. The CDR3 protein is CASSQLAGGLTYEQYF. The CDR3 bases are TGTGCCAGCAGCCAACTAGCGGGGGGCCTAACCTACGAGCAGTACTTC.